This paragraph reports one TCR beta chain. V lost 5 bases to trimming and J lost 2 bases, with 12 bases between them. Germline-derived CDR1 and CDR2 are SNHLY and FYNNEI. CDR3 length: 14 residues. The PCR contained 60 Vbeta and 13 Jbeta primers. Sequenced by immunoSEQ multiplex PCR; TCRdb stores in-frame clones only, minus some. The sample has over 110,000 clones; around four fifths are singletons. The record originates from a study of cytomegalovirus exposure and HLA in healthy donors. This TCR came from a female donor in good health and CMV-seronegative. The chain carries TRBV2 and TRBJ1-2, with D tentatively TRBD1 (6 bases). Sequenced material: PBMCs. The CDR3 spells CASSTGTLNYGYTF. The CDR3 nucleotides are TGTGCCAGCAGTACCGGGACACTGAACTATGGCTACACCTTC.